The 25 T cell receptor beta chains presented below share a single source sample, sequenced in a study of T cells in Graves' hyperthyroidism and ophthalmopathy. Amplified TCR beta CDR3 regions came from RNA transcripts. Carried out on the TCR CDR3, a first-round RT-PCR used the HTBI primer set. MiXCR, run by TCRdb on the multiplex PCR reads, gives a single entry per CDR3 protein. The data contain hundreds of thousands of distinct CDR3 sequences, less than 15% of them singletons. Sequencing used blood. These receptors were taken from a woman younger than 35 with Graves' hyperthyroidism.

This clonotype showed up many times. The chain links TRBV28 to TRBJ2-3, with a tentative D call TRBD1 (5 bases). The CDR3 is 14 residues long. Germline values: CDR1 MDHEN, CDR2 SYDVKM. V dropped 4 bases and J dropped 4 bases, with 12 bases sitting between them. CDR3 nucleotide sequence: TGTGCCAGCAGTTCCGCCAGGGTGGCAGATACGCAGTATTTT. Translating gives CASSSARVADTQYF.

In this sample, this clonotype turned up many times. This chain uses TRBV18 with TRBJ2-7; D is possibly TRBD2 (5 bases). CDR1 is KGHSH and CDR2 is LQKENI in the germline V gene. This CDR3 spans 13 amino acids. V dropped 3 bases and J dropped 9 bases, with 15 bases sitting between them. The CDR3 protein is CASSPGEGQWQYF. The CDR3 bases are TGTGCCAGCTCACCGGGTGAGGGTCAGTGGCAGTACTTC.

In this sample, this clonotype turned up many times. V usage is TRBV3-1 and J usage is TRBJ2-1; TRBD2 matches 15 bases. CDR3 length equals 16 residues. Trimming at V came to 4 bases and at J to 5 bases, leaving 3 bases not matched to a gene. Germline CDR1 and CDR2: LGHDT and YNNKEL (reference sequence). The CDR3: CASSLGLAGGDNEQFF. The DNA of the CDR3 is TGTGCCAGCAGCCTCGGACTAGCGGGAGGGGACAATGAGCAGTTCTTC.

To note about this clonotype: Since a much larger clone is just one base distant, this may be a read error. This chain connects TRBV7-2 to TRBJ2-7; D is uncertain. The CDR3 has 15 amino acids. Per germline, CDR1 SGHTA and CDR2 FQGNSA. The V end was cut by 2 bases, the J end by 0 bases, with 11 bases between. The CDR3 loop reads CASSLPGINSYEQYF. CDR3 coding DNA: TGTGCCAGCAGCTTACCTGGTATTAACTCCTACGAGCAGTACTTC.

This clonotype was seen a few times. This chain uses TRBV13 with TRBJ2-3; D uncertain. The germline gives CDR1 PRHDT, CDR2 FYEKMQ (reference sequence). Trimming left V 5 bases short and J 4 bases short, with 22 bases between. CDR3 length: 17 amino acids. CDR3 region: CASSAPPGYFMADTQYF. As DNA, the CDR3 is TGTGCCAGCAGCGCCCCGCCTGGATACTTTATGGCAGATACGCAGTATTTT.

In its sample, this clonotype was seen many times. The chain is built from TRBV11-2 and TRBJ2-2, with D tentatively TRBD1 (5 bases). The V end lost 4 bases, the J end lost 4 bases, and 19 bases lay between the germline ends. This CDR3 is built from 17 residues. Germline V lookup: CDR1 SGHAT, CDR2 FQNNGV. The CDR3 loop reads CASSSQRIGQFTGELFF. The CDR3 DNA follows: TGTGCCAGCAGCTCCCAGCGAATAGGACAATTCACCGGGGAGCTGTTTTTT.

The rearrangement links TRBV19 to TRBJ2-4; no clear D gene. V was trimmed by 3 bases and J by 4 bases, leaving 13 bases between them. The CDR3 consists of 15 residues. Germline-derived CDR1 and CDR2 are LNHDA and SQIVND (reference sequence). The CDR3 here is CASSIPRTAKNIQYF. CDR3 nucleotide sequence: TGTGCCAGTAGTATTCCCCGGACCGCGAAAAACATTCAGTACTTC. Full variable domain (outside the CDR3, taken from reference TRBV19 and TRBJ2-4): DGGITQSPKYLFRKEGQNVTLSCEQNLNHDAMYWYRQDPGQGLRLIYYSQIVNDFQKGDIAEGYSVSREKKESFPLTVTSAQKNPTAFYLCASSIPRTAKNIQYFGAGTRLSVL.

This clonotype occurred many times. The chain combines TRBV2 with TRBJ2-7; 13 bases agree with TRBD2. Germline values: CDR1 SNHLY, CDR2 FYNNEI. CDR3 length: 15 residues. After removal of 4 bases from V and 2 bases from J, the junction contained 2 bases not matched to a gene. The CDR3 is CASSVLAGGTYEQYF. The CDR3 coding sequence is TGTGCCAGCAGTGTACTAGCGGGGGGGACCTACGAGCAGTACTTC. Combining the CDR3 with reference TRBV2 and TRBJ2-7 gives the whole variable domain EPEVTQTPSHQVTQMGQEVILRCVPISNHLYFYWYRQILGQKVEFLVSFYNNEISEKSEIFDDQFSVERPDGSNFTLKIRSTKLEDSAMYFCASSVLAGGTYEQYFGPGTRLTVT.

The chain couples TRBV27 to TRBJ2-1, with TRBD2 matching over 7 bases. J gave up 7 bases and V 5 bases, and 14 bases lay outside the gene matches. Germline V gene lookup returns CDR1 MNHEY and CDR2 SMNVEV (reference sequence). The CDR3 runs 16 residues. CDR3 bases: TGTGCCAGCAGTGTAGCGGGCGGTCAAATGGGGAATGAGCAGTTCTTC. It specifies CASSVAGGQMGNEQFF.

This clonotype was seen ten or more times. The gene calls are TRBV28 and TRBJ2-5; D could derive from TRBD1 or TRBD2 (5 bases each). The CDR3 loop spans 14 amino acids. The V gene's germline CDR1 is MDHEN and CDR2 SYDVKM. Trimming removed 7 bases at V and 5 bases at J, with 17 bases between. CDR3 nucleotides: TGTGCCAGCAACCCGACCTGGGGGTTGGAGACCCAGTACTTC. This sequence encodes CASNPTWGLETQYF.

This clonotype was seen ten or more times. The V and J genes are TRBV6-1 and TRBJ2-2; unclear D gene. Trimming removed 6 bases from V and 7 bases from J, with 15 bases in between. The CDR3 has 14 amino acids. The V gene's germline CDR1 is MNHNS and CDR2 SASEGT. The CDR3: CASSPDLSDGELFF. In nucleotides, the CDR3 is TGTGCCAGCAGCCCGGACCTCTCGGACGGGGAGCTGTTTTTT.

This clonotype has ten or more counts. The rearrangement joins TRBV10-1 to TRBJ2-2, with D unresolved. This CDR3 region has 13 residues. The V end was cut by 2 bases, the J end by 3 bases, with 4 bases between. Germline CDR1 reads WNHNN; CDR2 reads SYGVQD (reference sequence). The CDR3 loop reads CASSERDTGELFF. As DNA, the CDR3 is TGCGCCAGCAGTGAGCGGGACACCGGGGAGCTGTTTTTT.

As to this clonotype: With a much larger clone just one base away, this may be a read error. The chain combines TRBV29-1 with TRBJ1-1; D is unclear. Germline-derived CDR1 and CDR2 are SQVTM and ANQGSEA. Deletions cut 5 bases from V and 1 base from J, with 2 bases between. The CDR3 totals 10 residues. For the CDR3, the DNA is TGCAGCGTTCAGAACACTGAAGCTTTCTTT. Translation gives CSVQNTEAFF.

The V gene is TRBV29-1, the J gene TRBJ2-4, with D hard to call. The V end lost 4 bases, the J end lost 0 bases, and 7 bases lay between the germline ends. This CDR3 is built from 13 residues. Germline V gene lookup returns CDR1 SQVTM and CDR2 ANQGSEA. The CDR3 bases are TGCAGCGTTGGGGGATTAGCCAAAAACATTCAGTACTTC. Protein sequence: CSVGGLAKNIQYF.

The chain uses TRBV12-3 or TRBV12-4 and TRBJ1-5, with TRBD1 matching 8 bases. J lost 2 bases, V lost 4 bases, and 4 bases had no gene match. CDR3 size: 15 residues. CDR3 DNA: TGTGCCAGCAGTTCCAGGGGGCTGGGCAATCAGCCCCAGCATTTT. It codes for CASSSRGLGNQPQHF.

This clonotype was observed many times. This chain connects TRBV5-1 to TRBJ1-1, with a tentative D call TRBD1 (5 bases). Looked up from germline, CDR1 is SGHRS and CDR2 is YFSETQ. Trimming pared 4 bases from V and 4 bases from J, leaving 17 bases between. The CDR3 totals 15 residues. CDR3 amino acids: CASSVDSPFSTEAFF. CDR3 coding DNA: TGCGCCAGCAGCGTCGACAGCCCCTTTAGCACTGAAGCTTTCTTT.

This clonotype showed up just a few times. One end of the junction does not line up with germline, which may come from a read error. The rearrangement links TRBV2 to TRBJ1-5; weak D call: TRBD1 (5 bases). This CDR3 region has 15 residues. Germline assignment: CDR1 SNHLY and CDR2 FYNNEI. CDR3 sequence: CTSSEAPGGNQPQHF. The DNA of the CDR3 is TGTACCAGCAGTGAAGCGCCGGGGGGAAATCAGCCCCAGCATTTT. The full variable domain, its missing parts supplied by reference TRBV2 and TRBJ1-5, is EPEVTQTPSHQVTQMGQEVILRCVPISNHLYFYWYRQILGQKVEFLVSFYNNEISEKSEIFDDQFSVERPDGSNFTLKIRSTKLEDSAMYFCTSSEAPGGNQPQHFGDGTRLSIL.

This chain uses TRBV20-1 with TRBJ2-2; 7 bases match TRBD2. CDR3 length: 17 amino acids. V shed 0 bases and J 1 base; nucleotides not matched to a gene: 8. The germline gives CDR1 DFQATT, CDR2 SNEGSKA (reference sequence). As DNA, the CDR3 is TGCAGTGCTAGAGAGGGTGCCGGGGGGTGGAACACCGGGGAGCTGTTTTTT. This translates into CSAREGAGGWNTGELFF.

The chain uses TRBV20-1 and TRBJ1-6; the D is unclear. Per the germline V gene, CDR1 is DFQATT and CDR2 is SNEGSKA (reference sequence). This CDR3 is 12 amino acids long. Between the trimmed V and J ends, which lost 0 bases and 8 bases, there was a span of 5 bases. The CDR3 nucleotides read TGCAGTGCTAGAGATCCAGATTCACCCCTCCACTTT. Protein: CSARDPDSPLHF.

This clonotype was counted only a few times. The chain has TRBV28 and TRBJ2-1; 9 bases map to TRBD2. The CDR3 length is 15 residues. The V gene end was trimmed by 3 bases and the J gene end by 7 bases; junction bases not matched to a gene: 7. Germline CDR1 MDHEN, CDR2 SYDVKM. The CDR3 is CASSFLLAGLNEQFF. Written as DNA, the CDR3 is TGTGCCAGCAGTTTTCTCCTAGCGGGACTTAATGAGCAGTTCTTC.

Here the CDR3 reads CASSISAGGDTQYF. The CDR3 coding sequence is TGTGCCAGCAGCATTAGCGCGGGAGGAGATACGCAGTATTTT. V usage is TRBV7-9 and J usage is TRBJ2-3, with TRBD2 identical over 8 bases. V was pared by 5 bases and J by 5 bases, with 6 bases of the junction left unmatched. CDR1 and CDR2 (germline): SEHNR, FQNEAQ (reference sequence). This CDR3 has 14 residues.

Many counts were recorded for this clonotype. The J gene is TRBJ2-3, the V gene TRBV18, with 10 bases identical to TRBD2. Looked up from germline, CDR1 is KGHSH and CDR2 is LQKENI. CDR3 length: 15 amino acids. The J segment lost 2 bases and the V segment lost 3 bases, leaving 2 bases of the junction unmatched. CDR3 protein: CASSPTSGITDTQYF. Written as DNA, the CDR3 is TGTGCCAGCTCACCCACTAGCGGGATCACAGATACGCAGTATTTT.

The chain is built from TRBV19 and TRBJ2-7; 8 nucleotides agree with TRBD1. Germline CDR1 reads LNHDA; CDR2 reads SQIVND (reference sequence). V lost 3 bases and J lost 3; bases outside the gene matches: 13. The CDR3 runs 17 residues. CDR3 in amino acids: CASSIWHGQGELYEQYF. CDR3 nucleotides: TGTGCCAGTAGTATTTGGCATGGACAGGGTGAGCTCTACGAGCAGTACTTC.

This clonotype has at least ten counts. The chain couples TRBV12-3 or TRBV12-4 to TRBJ1-2; D is ambiguous. V lost 3 bases to trimming and J lost 3 bases, with 11 bases between them. The CDR3 totals 14 residues. CDR3 sequence (DNA): TGTGCCAGCAGTTTTCAACAGTCTTACTATGGCTACACCTTC. Translation gives CASSFQQSYYGYTF.

This clonotype was observed a single time. The chain recombines TRBV6-9 with TRBJ2-1; 8 nucleotides line up with TRBD2. Germline CDR1 and CDR2: MNHGY and SVAAGI. The CDR3 spans 15 residues. Unmatched junction bases numbered 6, after V lost 3 bases and J lost 5 bases. Written as DNA, the CDR3 is TGTGCCAGCAGTTACGGGGGGGCTAGGAACAATGAGCAGTTCTTC. Its translation: CASSYGGARNNEQFF.